This TCR beta chain was sequenced for a study of radiation and T cells in renal cell carcinoma. Study-level findings and limits: In blood, top tumor clones expanded by 2 weeks, shrinking by 4.

A remark on this clone: Its antigen is not known.

As to time point: baseline pretreatment blood. Treatment described: 15 Gy SBRT to primary tumor, nephrectomy 4 weeks later. Here immunoSEQ multiplex PCR was the method, and the copy in TCRdb shows in-frame clones only, minus some. Among some 150,000 clones listed, approximately 90% were seen once. The CDR3 consists of 14 residues. Germline CDR1 MNHNS, CDR2 SASEGT. Between the trimmed V and J ends, which lost 4 bases and 4 bases, there was a span of 10 bases. The sequence derives from a woman between 50 and 59 years old with renal cell carcinoma. Sample: blood, taken from a patient whose treatment included radiotherapy and nephrectomy. This chain uses TRBV6-1 with TRBJ2-2, with unresolved D. CDR3 nucleotides: TGTGCCAGCAGTGTAGCCACGTCCACCGGGGAGCTGTTTTTT. Encoded protein: CASSVATSTGELFF.